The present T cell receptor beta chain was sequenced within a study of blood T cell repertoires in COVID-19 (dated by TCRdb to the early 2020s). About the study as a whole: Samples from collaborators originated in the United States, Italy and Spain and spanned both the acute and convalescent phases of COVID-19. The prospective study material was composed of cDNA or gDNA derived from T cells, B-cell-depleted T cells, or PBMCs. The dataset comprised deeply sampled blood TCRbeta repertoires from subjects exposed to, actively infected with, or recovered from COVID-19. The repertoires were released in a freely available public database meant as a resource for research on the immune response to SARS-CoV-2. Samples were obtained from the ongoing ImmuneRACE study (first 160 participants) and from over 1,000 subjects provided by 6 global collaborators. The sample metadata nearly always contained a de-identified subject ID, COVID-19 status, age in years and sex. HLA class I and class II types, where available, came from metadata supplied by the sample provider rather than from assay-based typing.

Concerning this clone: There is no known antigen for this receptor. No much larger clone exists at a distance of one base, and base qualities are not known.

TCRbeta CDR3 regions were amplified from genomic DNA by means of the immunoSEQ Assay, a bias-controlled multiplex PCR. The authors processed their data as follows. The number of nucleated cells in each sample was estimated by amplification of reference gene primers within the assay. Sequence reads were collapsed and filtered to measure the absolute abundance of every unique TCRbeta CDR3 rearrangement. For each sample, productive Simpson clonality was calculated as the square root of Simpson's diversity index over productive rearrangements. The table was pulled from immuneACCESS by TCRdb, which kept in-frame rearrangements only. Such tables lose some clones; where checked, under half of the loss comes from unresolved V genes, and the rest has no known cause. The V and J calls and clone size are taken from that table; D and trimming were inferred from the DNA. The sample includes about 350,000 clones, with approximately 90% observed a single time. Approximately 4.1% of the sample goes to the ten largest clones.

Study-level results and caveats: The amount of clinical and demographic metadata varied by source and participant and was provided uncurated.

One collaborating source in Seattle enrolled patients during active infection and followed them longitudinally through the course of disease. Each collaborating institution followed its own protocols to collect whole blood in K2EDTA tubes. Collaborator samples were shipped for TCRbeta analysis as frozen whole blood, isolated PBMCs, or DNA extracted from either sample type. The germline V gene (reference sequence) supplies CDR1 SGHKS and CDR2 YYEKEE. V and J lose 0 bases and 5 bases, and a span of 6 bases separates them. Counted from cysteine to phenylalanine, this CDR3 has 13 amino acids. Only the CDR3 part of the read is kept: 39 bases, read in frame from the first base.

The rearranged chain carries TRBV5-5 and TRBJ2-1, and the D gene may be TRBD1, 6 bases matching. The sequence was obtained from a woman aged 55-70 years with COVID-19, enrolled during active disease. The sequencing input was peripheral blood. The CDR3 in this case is CASSLAGDNEQFF. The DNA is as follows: TGTGCCAGCAGCTTGGCAGGGGACAATGAGCAGTTCTTC.